The entry that follows covers one T cell receptor (beta chain) sequence. The target antigen is unknown. Donors had nominal health at sampling but likely had unrecorded immune exposures. The record originates from a study of cytomegalovirus exposure and HLA in healthy donors. Turning to the study itself: T cells numbering around 190 million yielded around 120 million unique TCR beta sequences in an earlier analysis. Study results and limitations: It has been reported that TCR beta sequences accurately predicted the HLA-A and HLA-B alleles of most subjects. In a later analysis, at a false discovery rate of 0.05, 15,000 to 20,000 TCR beta sequences matched HLA alleles.

Germline-derived CDR1 and CDR2 are SNHLY and FYNNEI. V trimming: 8 bases; J trimming: 10 bases; junction bases outside the gene matches: 10. CDR3 length equals 12 residues. The study ran its PCR with 60 Vbeta and 13 Jbeta primers. Clones were sequenced by immunoSEQ multiplex PCR, and TCRdb holds only the in-frame ones, with some missing. The sample yields 100,000 to 120,000 clones, under 85% seen once. Sequencing was performed on PBMCs. The TCR was taken from a woman between 40 and 50 years old in good health and CMV-seropositive. The V gene is TRBV2, the J gene TRBJ1-2, with 7 positions matching TRBD1. The CDR3 reads CASYDLGGLYTF. CDR3 coding DNA: TGTGCCAGCTACGACTTAGGGGGCCTCTACACCTTC.